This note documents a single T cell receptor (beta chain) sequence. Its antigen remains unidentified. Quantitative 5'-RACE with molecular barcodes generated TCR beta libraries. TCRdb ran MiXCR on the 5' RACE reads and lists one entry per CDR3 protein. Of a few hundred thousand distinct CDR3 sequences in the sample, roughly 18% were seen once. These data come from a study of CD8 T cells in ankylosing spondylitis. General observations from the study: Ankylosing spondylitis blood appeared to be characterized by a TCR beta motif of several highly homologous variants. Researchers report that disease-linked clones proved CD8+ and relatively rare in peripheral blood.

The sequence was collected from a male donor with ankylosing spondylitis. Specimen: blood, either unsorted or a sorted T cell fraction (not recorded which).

CDR3 coding DNA: TGTGCCAGCAGCCTAGACTGGTTCAATGAGCAGTTCTTC. This translates into CASSLDWFNEQFF. This chain connects TRBV3-1 to TRBJ2-1; D is ambiguous. The germline CDR1 and CDR2 sequences are LGHDT and YNNKEL (reference sequence). This CDR3 has 13 amino acids. V lost 4 bases, J lost 6 bases, and 10 bases lay in between.